The entry that follows covers one TCR beta chain sequence. Its antigen is currently unknown. This entry comes from a study of cytomegalovirus exposure and HLA in healthy donors. PCR involved 60 Vbeta and 13 Jbeta primers. The assay was immunoSEQ multiplex PCR, and TCRdb's table has in-frame clones only and misses some. The sample consists of under 200,000 clones, around 84% of them appearing once. Whole-study findings and limits: Cytomegalovirus association was listed for 170 or so TCR beta chains.

CDR1 is MNHNS, CDR2 SASEGT, per germline. The CDR3 runs 13 residues. Trimming stripped 5 bases from V and 0 bases from J, with 8 bases between. The sequenced material came from PBMCs. This sequence originates from a man aged 40-50 years in good health and CMV-seropositive. The chain employs TRBV6-1 and TRBJ2-7; D is undetermined. CDR3 protein: CASSFESSYEQYF. The DNA of the CDR3 is TGTGCCAGCAGTTTCGAGAGCTCCTACGAGCAGTACTTC.